Listed here is a single T cell receptor (beta chain). This entry is derived from a study of cytomegalovirus exposure and HLA in healthy donors. Study summary: Earlier, some 170 million T cells were analyzed, and 95 million to 140 million unique TCR beta sequences were found among them.

PCR was performed using 60 Vbeta and 13 Jbeta primers. This table comes from immunoSEQ multiplex PCR, and its TCRdb copy is limited to in-frame clones, with some not included. The sample comprises 95,000 or so clones, 70% of which are singletons, and over 13% rests with the top ten. Trimming removed 5 bases at V and 8 bases at J, with 12 bases between. CDR3 length equals 12 residues. Germline V CDR1 and CDR2: SGHAT, FQNNGV. Sequencing was carried out using PBMCs. V gene TRBV11-2 combines with J gene TRBJ1-2; D not resolved. The TCR sequence derives from a woman aged 50 to 65 in good health and CMV-seropositive. CDR3 amino acids: CASSQWAGGYTF. DNA for the CDR3: TGTGCCAGCAGCCAATGGGCTGGGGGCTACACCTTC.